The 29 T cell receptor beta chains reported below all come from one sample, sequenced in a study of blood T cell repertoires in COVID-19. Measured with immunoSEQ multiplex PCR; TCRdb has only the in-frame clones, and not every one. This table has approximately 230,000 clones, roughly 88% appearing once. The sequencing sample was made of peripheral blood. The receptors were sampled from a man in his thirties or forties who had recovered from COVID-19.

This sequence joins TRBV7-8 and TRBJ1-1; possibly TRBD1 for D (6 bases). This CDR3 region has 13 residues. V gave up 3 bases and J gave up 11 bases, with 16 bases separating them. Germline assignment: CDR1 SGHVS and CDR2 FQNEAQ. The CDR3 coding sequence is TGTGCCAGCAGCTTCTTCGACAGGCCGGCGGCTTTCTTT. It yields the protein CASSFFDRPAAFF.

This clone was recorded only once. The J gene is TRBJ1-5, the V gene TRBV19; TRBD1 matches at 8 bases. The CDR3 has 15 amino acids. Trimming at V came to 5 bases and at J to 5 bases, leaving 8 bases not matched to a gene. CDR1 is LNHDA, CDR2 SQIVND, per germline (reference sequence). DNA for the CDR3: TGTGCCAGTAGTTACGGACAGGGAGGGGATCAGCCCCAGCATTTT. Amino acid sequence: CASSYGQGGDQPQHF.

The DNA of the CDR3 is TGCGCCAGCAGTGGACAGGTCAACACTGAAGCTTTCTTT. Protein: CASSGQVNTEAFF. The chain combines TRBV10-2 with TRBJ1-1; TRBD1 might be the D (6 bases). The CDR3 is 13 residues long. The V gene lost 4 bases and the J gene lost 2 bases, with 8 bases spanning the gap. In germline, CDR1 is WSHSY, CDR2 SAAADI.

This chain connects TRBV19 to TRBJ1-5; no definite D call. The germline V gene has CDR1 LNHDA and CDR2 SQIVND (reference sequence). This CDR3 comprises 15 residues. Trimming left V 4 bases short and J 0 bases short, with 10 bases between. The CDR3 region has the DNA TGTGCCAGTAGTAGAAGCATCTATAGCAATCAGCCCCAGCATTTT. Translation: CASSRSIYSNQPQHF.

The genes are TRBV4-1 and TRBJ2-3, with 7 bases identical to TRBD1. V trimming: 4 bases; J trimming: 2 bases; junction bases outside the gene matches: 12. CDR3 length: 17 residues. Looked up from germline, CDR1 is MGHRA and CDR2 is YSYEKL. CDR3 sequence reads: CASSPWASRGTTDTQYF. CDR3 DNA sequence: TGCGCCAGCAGCCCCTGGGCCAGCAGGGGGACCACAGATACGCAGTATTTT.

This chain's CDR3 is CSVGPTTGGVETQYF. CDR3 in DNA: TGCAGCGTTGGGCCCACGACAGGGGGGGTCGAGACCCAGTACTTC. V usage is TRBV29-1 and J usage is TRBJ2-5; 9 bases agree with TRBD1. There are 15 residues in the CDR3. CDR1 and CDR2 from the germline V gene are SQVTM and ANQGSEA. V gave up 4 bases and J gave up 5 bases; unmatched junction bases: 11.

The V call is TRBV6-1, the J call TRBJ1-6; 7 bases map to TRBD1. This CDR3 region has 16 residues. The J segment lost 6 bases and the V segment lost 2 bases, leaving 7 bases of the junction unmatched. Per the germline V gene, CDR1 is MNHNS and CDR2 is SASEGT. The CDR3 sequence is CASSENTGEANSPLHF. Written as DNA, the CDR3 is TGTGCCAGCAGTGAAAATACAGGGGAAGCTAATTCACCCCTCCACTTT.

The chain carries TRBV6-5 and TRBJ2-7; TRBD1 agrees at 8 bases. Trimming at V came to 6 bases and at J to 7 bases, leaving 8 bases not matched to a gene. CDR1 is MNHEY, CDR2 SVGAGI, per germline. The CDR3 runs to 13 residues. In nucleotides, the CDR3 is TGTGCCAGCAGCCACGGACAGGGTCTTGAGCAGTACTTC. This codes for CASSHGQGLEQYF.

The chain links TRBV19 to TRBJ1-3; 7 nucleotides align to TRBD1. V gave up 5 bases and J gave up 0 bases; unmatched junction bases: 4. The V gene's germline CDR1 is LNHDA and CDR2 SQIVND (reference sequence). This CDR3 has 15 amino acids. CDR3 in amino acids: CASSGQAGSGNTIYF. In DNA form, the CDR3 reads TGTGCCAGTAGTGGACAGGCCGGCTCTGGAAACACCATATATTTT.

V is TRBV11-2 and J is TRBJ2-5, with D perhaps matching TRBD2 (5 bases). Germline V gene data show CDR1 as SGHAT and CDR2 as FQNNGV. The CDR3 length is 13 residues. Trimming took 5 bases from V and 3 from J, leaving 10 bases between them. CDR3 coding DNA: TGTGCCAGCAGCCCAGTCGGGGAAGAGACCCAGTACTTC. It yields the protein CASSPVGEETQYF.

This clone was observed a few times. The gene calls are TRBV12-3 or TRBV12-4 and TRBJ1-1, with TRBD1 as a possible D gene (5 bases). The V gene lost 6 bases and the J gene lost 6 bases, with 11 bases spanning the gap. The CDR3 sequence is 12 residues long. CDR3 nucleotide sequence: TGTGCCAGCAGCCGGGGGTGGGCTGAAGCTTTCTTT. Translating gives CASSRGWAEAFF.

The CDR3 sequence is CASSQVSGAHGNTIYF. In DNA form, the CDR3 reads TGCGCCAGCAGCCAAGTATCAGGGGCACATGGAAACACCATATATTTT. The chain is built from TRBV4-1 and TRBJ1-3, with a weak D call TRBD1 (6 bases). The germline CDR1 and CDR2 sequences are MGHRA and YSYEKL. Trimming removed 1 base from V and 3 bases from J, with 13 bases in between. The CDR3 consists of 16 residues.

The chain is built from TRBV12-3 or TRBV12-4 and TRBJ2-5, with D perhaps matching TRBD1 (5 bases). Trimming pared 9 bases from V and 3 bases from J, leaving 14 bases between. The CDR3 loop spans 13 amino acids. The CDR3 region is CASTEAGKETQYF. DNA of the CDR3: TGTGCCAGTACCGAAGCAGGGAAAGAGACCCAGTACTTC.

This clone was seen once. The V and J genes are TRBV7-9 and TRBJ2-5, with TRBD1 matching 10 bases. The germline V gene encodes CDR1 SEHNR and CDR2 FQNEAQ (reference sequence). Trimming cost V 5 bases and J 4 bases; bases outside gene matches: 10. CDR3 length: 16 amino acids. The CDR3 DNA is TGTGCCAGCAGCACTTTAAGAGGACAGGGGGGAGAGACCCAGTACTTC. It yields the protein CASSTLRGQGGETQYF.

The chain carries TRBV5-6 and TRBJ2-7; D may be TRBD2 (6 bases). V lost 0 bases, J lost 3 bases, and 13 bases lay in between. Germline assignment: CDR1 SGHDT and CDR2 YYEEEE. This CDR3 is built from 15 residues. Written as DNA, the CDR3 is TGTGCCAGCAGCTTGGAGCCACCGGGGGTCTACGAGCAGTACTTC. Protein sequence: CASSLEPPGVYEQYF.

Here the CDR3 DNA reads TGTGCCAGTAGTATAGGGGACAGGGATGGCTACACCTTC. Translation gives CASSIGDRDGYTF. The J gene is TRBJ1-2, the V gene TRBV19, with TRBD1 matching over 9 bases. Germline V gene sequence: CDR1 LNHDA, CDR2 SQIVND (reference sequence). V lost 1 base and J lost 6; bases outside the gene matches: 0. The CDR3 loop spans 13 amino acids.

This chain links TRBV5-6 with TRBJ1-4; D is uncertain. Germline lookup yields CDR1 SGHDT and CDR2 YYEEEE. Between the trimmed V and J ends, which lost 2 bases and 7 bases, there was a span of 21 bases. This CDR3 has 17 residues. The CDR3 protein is CASSFKARSYSGEKLFF. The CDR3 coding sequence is TGTGCCAGCAGCTTTAAGGCTCGTTCCTACTCGGGTGAAAAACTGTTTTTT.

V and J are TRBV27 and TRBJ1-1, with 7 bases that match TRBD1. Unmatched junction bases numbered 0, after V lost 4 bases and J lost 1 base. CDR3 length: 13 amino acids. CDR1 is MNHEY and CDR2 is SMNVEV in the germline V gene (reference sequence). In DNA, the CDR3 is TGTGCCAGCAGTTGGGACAGGAACACTGAAGCTTTCTTT. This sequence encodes CASSWDRNTEAFF.

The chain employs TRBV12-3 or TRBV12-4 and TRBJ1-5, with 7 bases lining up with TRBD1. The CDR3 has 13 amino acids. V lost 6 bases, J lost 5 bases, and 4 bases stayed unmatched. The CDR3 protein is CASSGTEYQPQHF. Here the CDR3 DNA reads TGTGCCAGCAGCGGGACAGAGTATCAGCCCCAGCATTTT.

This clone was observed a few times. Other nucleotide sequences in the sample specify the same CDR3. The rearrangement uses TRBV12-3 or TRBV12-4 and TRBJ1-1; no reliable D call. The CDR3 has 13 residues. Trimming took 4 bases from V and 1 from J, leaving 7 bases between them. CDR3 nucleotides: TGTGCCAGCAGTTCGCAGGAGAACACTGAAGCTTTCTTT. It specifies CASSSQENTEAFF.

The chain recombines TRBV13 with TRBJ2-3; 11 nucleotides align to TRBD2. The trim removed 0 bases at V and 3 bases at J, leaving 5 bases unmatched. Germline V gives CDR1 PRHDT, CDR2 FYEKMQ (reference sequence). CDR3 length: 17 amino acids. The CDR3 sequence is CASSLGLLAGETDTQYF. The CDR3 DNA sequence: TGTGCCAGCAGCTTAGGCCTACTAGCGGGGGAAACAGATACGCAGTATTTT.

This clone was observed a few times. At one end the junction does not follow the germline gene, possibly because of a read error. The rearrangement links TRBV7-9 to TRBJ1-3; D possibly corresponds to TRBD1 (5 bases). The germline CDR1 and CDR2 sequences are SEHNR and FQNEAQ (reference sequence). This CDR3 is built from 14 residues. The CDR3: CASSLEQAGNTIYF. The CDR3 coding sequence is TGTGCCAGCAGCTTAGAACAGGCTGGGAACACCATATATTTT.

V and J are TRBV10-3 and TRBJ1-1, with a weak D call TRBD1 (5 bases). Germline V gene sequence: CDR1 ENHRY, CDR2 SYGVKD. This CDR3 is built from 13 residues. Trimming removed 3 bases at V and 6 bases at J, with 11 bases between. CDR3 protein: CAISELGEAEAFF. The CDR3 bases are TGTGCCATCAGTGAATTAGGGGAGGCTGAAGCTTTCTTT.

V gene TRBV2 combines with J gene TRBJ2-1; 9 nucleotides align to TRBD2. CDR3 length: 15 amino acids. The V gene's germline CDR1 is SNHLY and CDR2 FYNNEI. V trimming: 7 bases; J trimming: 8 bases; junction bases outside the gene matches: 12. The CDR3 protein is CASTLGGGAGDEQFF. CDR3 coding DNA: TGTGCCAGCACCCTCGGCGGGGGGGCCGGCGATGAGCAGTTCTTC.

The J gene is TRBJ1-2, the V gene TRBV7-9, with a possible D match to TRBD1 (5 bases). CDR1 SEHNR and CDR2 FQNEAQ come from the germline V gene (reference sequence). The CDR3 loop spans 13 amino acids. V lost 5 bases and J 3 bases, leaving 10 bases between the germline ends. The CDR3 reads CASSIKGYYGYTF. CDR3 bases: TGTGCCAGCAGCATAAAGGGGTACTATGGCTACACCTTC.

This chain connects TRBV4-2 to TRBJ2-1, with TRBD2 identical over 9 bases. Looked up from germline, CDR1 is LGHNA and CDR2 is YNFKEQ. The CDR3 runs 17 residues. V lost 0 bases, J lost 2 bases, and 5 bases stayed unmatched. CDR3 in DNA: TGTGCCAGCAGCCAAGATCACGGCGGGGGGGCCTACAATGAGCAGTTCTTC. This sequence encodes CASSQDHGGGAYNEQFF.

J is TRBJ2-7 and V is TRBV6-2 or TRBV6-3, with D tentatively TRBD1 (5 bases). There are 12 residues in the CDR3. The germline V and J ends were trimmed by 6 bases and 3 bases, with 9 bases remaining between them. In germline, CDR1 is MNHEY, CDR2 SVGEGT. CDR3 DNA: TGTGCCAGCAGCCCGCAGGGCTACGAGCAGTACTTC. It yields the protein CASSPQGYEQYF.

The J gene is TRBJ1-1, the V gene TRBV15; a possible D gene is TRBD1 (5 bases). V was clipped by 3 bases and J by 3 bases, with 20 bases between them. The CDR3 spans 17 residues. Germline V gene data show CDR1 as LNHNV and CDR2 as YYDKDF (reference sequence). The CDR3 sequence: CATSRGLSRTRDTEAFF. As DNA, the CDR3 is TGTGCCACCAGCAGGGGACTTTCACGGACCAGAGACACTGAAGCTTTCTTT.

CDR3 bases: TGCGCCAGCAGTGCCCTGAGAGGTGGCGGGGAGCTGTTTTTT. Translating it yields CASSALRGGGELFF. This rearrangement joins TRBV10-1 to TRBJ2-2; D call uncertain. Germline V gives CDR1 WNHNN, CDR2 SYGVQD (reference sequence). Trimming removed 4 bases at V and 7 bases at J, with 13 bases between. This CDR3 has 14 residues.